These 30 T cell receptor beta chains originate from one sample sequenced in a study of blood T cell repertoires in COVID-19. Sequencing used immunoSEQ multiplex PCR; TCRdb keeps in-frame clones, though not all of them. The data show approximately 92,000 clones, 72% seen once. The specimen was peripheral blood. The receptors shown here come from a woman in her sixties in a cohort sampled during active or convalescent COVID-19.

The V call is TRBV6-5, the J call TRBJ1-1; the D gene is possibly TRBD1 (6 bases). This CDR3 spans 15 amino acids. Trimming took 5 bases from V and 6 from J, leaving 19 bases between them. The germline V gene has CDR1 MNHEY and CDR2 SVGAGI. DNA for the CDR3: TGTGCCAGCAGTAGCTCGGGGGGGCGCGGTCCTGAAGCTTTCTTT. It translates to CASSSSGGRGPEAFF.

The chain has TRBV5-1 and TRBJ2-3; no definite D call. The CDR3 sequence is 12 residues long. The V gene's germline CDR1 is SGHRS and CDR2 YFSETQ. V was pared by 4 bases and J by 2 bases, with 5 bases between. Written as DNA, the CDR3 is TGCGCCAGCAGCCAAAACACAGATACGCAGTATTTT. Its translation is CASSQNTDTQYF.

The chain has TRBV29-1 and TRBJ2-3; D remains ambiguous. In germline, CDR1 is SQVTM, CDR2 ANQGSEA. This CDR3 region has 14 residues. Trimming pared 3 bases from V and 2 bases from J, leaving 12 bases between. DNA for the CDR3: TGCAGCGTTGATGCGATTCTATACACAGATACGCAGTATTTT. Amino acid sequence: CSVDAILYTDTQYF.

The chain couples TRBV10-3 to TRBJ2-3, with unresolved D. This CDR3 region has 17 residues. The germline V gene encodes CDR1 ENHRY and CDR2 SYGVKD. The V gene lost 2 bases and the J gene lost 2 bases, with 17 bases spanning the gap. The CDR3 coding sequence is TGTGCCATCAGTGAGCCCCAGTTGCATGGCTTCACAGATACGCAGTATTTT. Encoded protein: CAISEPQLHGFTDTQYF.

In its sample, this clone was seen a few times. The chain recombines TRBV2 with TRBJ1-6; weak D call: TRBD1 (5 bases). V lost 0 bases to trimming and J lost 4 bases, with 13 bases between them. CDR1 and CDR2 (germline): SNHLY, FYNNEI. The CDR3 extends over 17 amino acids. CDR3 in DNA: TGTGCCAGCAGTGAAGCTATACAGGCAAATTATAATTCACCCCTCCACTTT. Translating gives CASSEAIQANYNSPLHF.

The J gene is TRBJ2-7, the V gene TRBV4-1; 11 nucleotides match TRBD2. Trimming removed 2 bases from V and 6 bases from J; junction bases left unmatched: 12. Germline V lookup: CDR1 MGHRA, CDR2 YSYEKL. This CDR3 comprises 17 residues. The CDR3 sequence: CASSQSLAGGFTSEQYF. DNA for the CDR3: TGCGCCAGCAGCCAATCTCTAGCGGGGGGCTTTACATCCGAGCAGTACTTC.

CDR3 amino acids: CASSGTGLSPDTQYF. The CDR3 DNA reads TGTGCCAGCAGCGGTACAGGTTTGTCTCCAGATACGCAGTATTTT. This chain connects TRBV7-9 to TRBJ2-3, with D possibly being TRBD1 (5 bases). The CDR3 loop spans 15 amino acids. Germline CDR1 is SEHNR and CDR2 is FQNEAQ (reference sequence). V was clipped by 5 bases and J by 4 bases, with 16 bases between them.

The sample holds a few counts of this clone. The CDR3 here is CASTSGTSPYNEQFF. In nucleotides, the CDR3 is TGTGCCAGTACCTCGGGGACTAGCCCCTACAATGAGCAGTTCTTC. The chain couples TRBV19 to TRBJ2-1, with 9 nucleotides matching TRBD2. The length of the CDR3 is 15 residues. Germline lookup yields CDR1 LNHDA and CDR2 SQIVND (reference sequence). Trimming at V came to 7 bases and at J to 2 bases, leaving 6 bases not matched to a gene.

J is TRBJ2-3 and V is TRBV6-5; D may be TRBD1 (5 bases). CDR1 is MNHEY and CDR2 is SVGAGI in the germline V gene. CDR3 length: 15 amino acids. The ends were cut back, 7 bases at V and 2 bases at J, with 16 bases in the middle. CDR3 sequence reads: CASMIGDYYTDTQYF. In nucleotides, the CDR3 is TGTGCCAGCATGATAGGGGATTATTACACAGATACGCAGTATTTT.

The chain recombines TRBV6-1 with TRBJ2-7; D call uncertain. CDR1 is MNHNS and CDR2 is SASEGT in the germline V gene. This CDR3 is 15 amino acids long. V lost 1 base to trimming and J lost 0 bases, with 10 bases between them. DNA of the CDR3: TGTGCCAGCAGTGAAGGGGCTTCAAGCTCCTACGAGCAGTACTTC. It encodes CASSEGASSSYEQYF.

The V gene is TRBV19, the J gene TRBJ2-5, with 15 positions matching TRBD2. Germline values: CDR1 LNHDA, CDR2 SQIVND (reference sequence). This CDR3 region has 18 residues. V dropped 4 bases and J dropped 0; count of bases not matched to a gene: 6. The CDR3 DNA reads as TGTGCCAGTAGTACACCAGGACTAGCGGGGGGGAACCAAGAGACCCAGTACTTC. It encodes CASSTPGLAGGNQETQYF.

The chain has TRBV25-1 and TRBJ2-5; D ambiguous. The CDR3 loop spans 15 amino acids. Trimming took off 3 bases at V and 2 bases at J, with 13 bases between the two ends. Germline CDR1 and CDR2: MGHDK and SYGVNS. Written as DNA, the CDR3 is TGTGCCAGCAGTGACTACTCCGTGAAGCAAGAGACCCAGTACTTC. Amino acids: CASSDYSVKQETQYF. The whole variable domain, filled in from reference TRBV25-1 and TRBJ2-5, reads EADIYQTPRYLVIGTGKKITLECSQTMGHDKMYWYQQDPGMELHLIHYSYGVNSTEKGDLSSESTVSRIRTEHFPLTLESARPSHTSQYLCASSDYSVKQETQYFGPGTRLLVL.

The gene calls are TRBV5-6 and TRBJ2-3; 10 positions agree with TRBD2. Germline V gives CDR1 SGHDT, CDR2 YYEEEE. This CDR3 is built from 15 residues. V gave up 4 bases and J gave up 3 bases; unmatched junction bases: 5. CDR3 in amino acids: CASSTEGLATDTQYF. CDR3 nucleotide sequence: TGTGCCAGCAGCACTGAGGGACTAGCGACAGATACGCAGTATTTT.

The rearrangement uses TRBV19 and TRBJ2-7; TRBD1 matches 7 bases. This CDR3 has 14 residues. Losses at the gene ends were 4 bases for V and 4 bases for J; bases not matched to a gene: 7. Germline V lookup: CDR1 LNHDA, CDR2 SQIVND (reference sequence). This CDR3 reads CASSKGQIRYEQYF. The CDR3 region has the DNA TGTGCCAGTAGTAAGGGACAGATCAGGTACGAGCAGTACTTC.

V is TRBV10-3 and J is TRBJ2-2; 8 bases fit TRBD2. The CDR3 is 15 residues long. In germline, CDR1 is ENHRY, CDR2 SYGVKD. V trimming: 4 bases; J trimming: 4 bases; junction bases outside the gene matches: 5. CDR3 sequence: CAISVDGGATGELFF. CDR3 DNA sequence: TGTGCCATCAGTGTTGACGGGGGGGCCACCGGGGAGCTGTTTTTT.

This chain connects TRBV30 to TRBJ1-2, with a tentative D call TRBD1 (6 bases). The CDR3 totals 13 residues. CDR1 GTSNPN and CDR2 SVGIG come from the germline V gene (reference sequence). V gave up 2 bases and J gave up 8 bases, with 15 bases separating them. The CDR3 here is CAWSPRQDRGYTF. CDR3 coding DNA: TGTGCCTGGAGTCCTAGACAGGATCGCGGCTACACCTTC.

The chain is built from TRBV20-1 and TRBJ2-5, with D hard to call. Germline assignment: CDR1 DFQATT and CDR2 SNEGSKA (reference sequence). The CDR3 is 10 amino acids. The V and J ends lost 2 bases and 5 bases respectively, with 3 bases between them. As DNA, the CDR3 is TGCAGTGCTAGAAGCGAGACCCAGTACTTC. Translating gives CSARSETQYF.

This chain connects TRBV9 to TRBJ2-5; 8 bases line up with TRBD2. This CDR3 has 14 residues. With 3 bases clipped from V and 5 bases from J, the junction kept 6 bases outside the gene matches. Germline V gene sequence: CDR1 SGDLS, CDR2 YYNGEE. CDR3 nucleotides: TGTGCCAGCAGCGGACCCGGGGGGGGTGAGACCCAGTACTTC. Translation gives CASSGPGGGETQYF.

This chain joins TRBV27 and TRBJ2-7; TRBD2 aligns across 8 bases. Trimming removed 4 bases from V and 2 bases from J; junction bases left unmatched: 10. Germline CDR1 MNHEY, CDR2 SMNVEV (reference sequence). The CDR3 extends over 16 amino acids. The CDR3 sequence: CASSSYSGTRTYEQYF. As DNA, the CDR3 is TGTGCCAGCAGTTCCTACTCCGGGACTAGAACCTACGAGCAGTACTTC.

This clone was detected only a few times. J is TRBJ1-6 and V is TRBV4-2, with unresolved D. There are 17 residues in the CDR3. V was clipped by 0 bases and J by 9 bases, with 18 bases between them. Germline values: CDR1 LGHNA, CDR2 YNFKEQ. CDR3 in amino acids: CASSQEFATGGFSPLHF. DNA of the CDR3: TGTGCCAGCAGCCAAGAATTTGCCACGGGAGGTTTTTCACCCCTCCACTTT.

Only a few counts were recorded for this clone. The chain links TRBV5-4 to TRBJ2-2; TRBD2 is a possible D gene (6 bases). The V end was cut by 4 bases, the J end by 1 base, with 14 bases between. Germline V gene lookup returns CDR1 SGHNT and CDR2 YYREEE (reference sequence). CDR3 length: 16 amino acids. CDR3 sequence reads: CASSHGRGKNTGELFF. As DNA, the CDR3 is TGTGCCAGCAGCCACGGACGCGGGAAGAACACCGGGGAGCTGTTTTTT.

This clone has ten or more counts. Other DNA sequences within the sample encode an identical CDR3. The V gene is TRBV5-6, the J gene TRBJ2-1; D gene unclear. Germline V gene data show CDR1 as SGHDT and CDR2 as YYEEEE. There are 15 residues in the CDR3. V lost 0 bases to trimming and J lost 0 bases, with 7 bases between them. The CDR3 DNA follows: TGTGCCAGCAGCTTGGACAGTAGCTCCTACAATGAGCAGTTCTTC. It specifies CASSLDSSSYNEQFF.

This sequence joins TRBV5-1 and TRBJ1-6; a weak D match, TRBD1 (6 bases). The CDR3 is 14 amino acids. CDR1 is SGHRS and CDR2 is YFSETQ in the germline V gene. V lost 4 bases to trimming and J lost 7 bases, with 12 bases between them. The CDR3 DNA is TGCGCCAGCAGCGAAACAGGGAGCAATTCACCCCTCCACTTT. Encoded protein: CASSETGSNSPLHF.

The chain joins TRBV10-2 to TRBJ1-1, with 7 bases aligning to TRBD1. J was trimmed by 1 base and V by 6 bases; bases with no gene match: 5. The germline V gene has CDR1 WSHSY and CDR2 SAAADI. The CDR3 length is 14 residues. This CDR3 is CASRERQGNTEAFF. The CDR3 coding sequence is TGCGCCAGCAGGGAACGACAGGGGAACACTGAAGCTTTCTTT.

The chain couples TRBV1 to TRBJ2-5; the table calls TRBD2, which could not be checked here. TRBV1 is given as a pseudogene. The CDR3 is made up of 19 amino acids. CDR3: CTSSQRGLAGGRPQETQYF. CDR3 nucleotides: TGCACCAGCAGCCAACGTGGACTAGCGGGGGGGCGACCCCAAGAGACCCAGTACTTC.

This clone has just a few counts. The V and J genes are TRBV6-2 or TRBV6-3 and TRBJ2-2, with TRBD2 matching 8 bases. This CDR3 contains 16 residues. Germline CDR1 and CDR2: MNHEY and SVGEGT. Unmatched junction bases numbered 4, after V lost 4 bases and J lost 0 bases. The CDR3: CASSFQGLANTGELFF. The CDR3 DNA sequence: TGTGCCAGCAGTTTTCAGGGACTAGCGAACACCGGGGAGCTGTTTTTT.

Written as DNA, the CDR3 is TGTGCCAGCAGCTTGGACAGGGGCACCGGGGAGCTGTTTTTT. Translation gives CASSLDRGTGELFF. The chain combines TRBV5-4 with TRBJ2-2; 7 bases agree with TRBD1. The CDR3 has 14 residues. Trimming removed 0 bases from V and 4 bases from J; junction bases left unmatched: 0. Looked up from germline, CDR1 is SGHNT and CDR2 is YYREEE (reference sequence). The full variable domain, rest sourced from reference TRBV5-4 and TRBJ2-2, is ETGVTQSPTHLIKTRGQQVTLRCSSQSGHNTVSWYQQALGQGPQFIFQYYREEENGRGNFPPRFSGLQFPNYSSELNVNALELDDSALYLCASSLDRGTGELFFGEGSRLTVL.

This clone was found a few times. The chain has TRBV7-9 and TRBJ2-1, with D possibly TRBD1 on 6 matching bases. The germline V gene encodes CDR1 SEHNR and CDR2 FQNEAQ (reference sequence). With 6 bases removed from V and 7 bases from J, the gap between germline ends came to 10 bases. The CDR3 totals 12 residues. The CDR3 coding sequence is TGTGCCAGCAGACAACAGGGAAATGAGCAGTTCTTC. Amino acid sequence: CASRQQGNEQFF.

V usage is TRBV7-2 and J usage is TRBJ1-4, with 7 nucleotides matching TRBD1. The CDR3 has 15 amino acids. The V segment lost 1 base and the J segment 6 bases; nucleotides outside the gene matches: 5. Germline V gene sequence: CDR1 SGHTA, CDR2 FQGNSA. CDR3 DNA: TGTGCCAGCAGCTTAGAAGGGGGCCTCTATGAAAAACTGTTTTTT. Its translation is CASSLEGGLYEKLFF.

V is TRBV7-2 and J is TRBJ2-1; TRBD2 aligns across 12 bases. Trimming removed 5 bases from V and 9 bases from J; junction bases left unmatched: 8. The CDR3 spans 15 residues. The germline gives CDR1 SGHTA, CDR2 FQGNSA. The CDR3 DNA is TGTGCCAGCAGCAAAACTAGCGGGGGGTTGACTGAGCAGTTCTTC. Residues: CASSKTSGGLTEQFF.